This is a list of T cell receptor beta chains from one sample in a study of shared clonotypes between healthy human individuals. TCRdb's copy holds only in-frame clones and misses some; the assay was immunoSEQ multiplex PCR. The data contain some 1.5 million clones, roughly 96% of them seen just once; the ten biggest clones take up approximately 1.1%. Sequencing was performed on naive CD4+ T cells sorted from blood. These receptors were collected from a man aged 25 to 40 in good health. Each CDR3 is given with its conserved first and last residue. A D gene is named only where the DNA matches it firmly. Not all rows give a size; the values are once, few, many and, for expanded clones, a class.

TGCGCCAGCAGCTCCAGATCACCTACTAGTATGAGGGACTACGAGCAGTACTTC | CASSSRSPTSMRDYEQYF | NA | TRBJ2-7 | TRBV5-1 | once
TGTGCCAGCAGCTTAGTTGCCAGATCCTACGAGCAGTACTTC | CASSLVARSYEQYF | NA | TRBJ2-7 | TRBV7-4 | NA
TGCGCCAGCCTTAACCTGGGTGGCTATGGCTACACCTTC | CASLNLGGYGYTF | NA | TRBJ1-2 | TRBV10-2 | NA
TGTGCCAGCAGCTTGGTCGGATACACAGATACGCAGTATTTT | CASSLVGYTDTQYF | NA | TRBJ2-3 | TRBV5-4 | NA
TGTGCCAGCAGCTTAGAGGTCGGCAGGGGAAGCAATCAGCCCCAGCATTTT | CASSLEVGRGSNQPQHF | NA | TRBJ1-5 | TRBV7-2 | NA
TGTGCCAGCAGCTTCGGAGGGACCGGAAACACCATATATTTT | CASSFGGTGNTIYF | NA | TRBJ1-3 | TRBV5-6 | NA
TGCAGCGTTGCGCGGGATTCGTTGAATGAGCAGTTCTTC | CSVARDSLNEQFF | NA | TRBJ2-1 | TRBV29-1 | NA
TGTGCCAGCAGCCCTCGGGACTATGGCTACACCTTC | CASSPRDYGYTF | NA | TRBJ1-2 | TRBV28 | NA
TGTGCCAGCAGCTTAGGATACGTCTACGAGCAGTACTTC | CASSLGYVYEQYF | NA | TRBJ2-7 | TRBV7-9 | NA
TGTGCCAGCAGCGTAGCTACGACACCCCCCCGCGATGAGCAGTTCTTC | CASSVATTPPRDEQFF | NA | TRBJ2-1 | TRBV9 | once
TGTGCCAGCGGGACCGTCTGGGGTGAAGCTGGAAACACCATATATTTT | CASGTVWGEAGNTIYF | NA | TRBJ1-3 | TRBV6-6 | NA
TGTGCCAGCAGCTTAGCGCTCGCCCTAGGGTCCTACGAGCAGTACTTC | CASSLALALGSYEQYF | NA | TRBJ2-7 | TRBV7-9 | NA
TGTGCCACCAGCAGCAGGACAGCAACTAATGAAAAACTGTTTTTT | CATSSRTATNEKLFF | NA | TRBJ1-4 | TRBV15 | NA
TGCGCCAGCAGCACCCACGGACTAGCCTACGAGCAGTACTTC | CASSTHGLAYEQYF | TRBD2 | TRBJ2-7 | TRBV5-1 | NA
TGTGCCAGCAGTGACCGAGGAGGAGGAGGCTACACCTTC | CASSDRGGGGYTF | NA | TRBJ1-2 | TRBV2 | NA
TGTGCCAGCAGCCGTGAACCTAGAGGATTTGGTAGGGAGCTGTTTTTT | CASSREPRGFGRELFF | NA | TRBJ2-2 | TRBV4-2 | NA
TGCGCCAGCAGCCAAGATTCCTGGCGAATTCCAATCCAAGAGACCCAGTACTTC | CASSQDSWRIPIQETQYF | NA | TRBJ2-5 | TRBV4-3 | NA
TGTGCCAGCAGCTTAAGAACCGGGGAGCTGTTTTTT | CASSLRTGELFF | NA | TRBJ2-2 | TRBV13 | NA
TGTGCCAGCAGTTCTTGGGGTCATGAGCAGTTCTTC | CASSSWGHEQFF | NA | TRBJ2-1 | TRBV27 | NA
TGTGCCAGCAGCGGCACAACCATGAACACTGAAGCTTTCTTT | CASSGTTMNTEAFF | NA | TRBJ1-1 | TRBV7-2 | NA
TGCGCCAGCAGCCGGGACAGGGGCTGGTTTGGGGAGACCCAGTACTTC | CASSRDRGWFGETQYF | TRBD1 | TRBJ2-5 | TRBV4-1 | NA
TGTGCCAGCAGCGTATTAGCGGGAGGGTTGAACACCGGGGAGCTGTTTTTT | CASSVLAGGLNTGELFF | TRBD2 | TRBJ2-2 | TRBV5-6 | NA
TGTGCCAGCAGTTTATCATGGTCTAGCGGGAGGGCAGATACGCAGTATTTT | CASSLSWSSGRADTQYF | TRBD2 | TRBJ2-3 | TRBV27 | NA
TGCGCCAGCAGTGAATGGGCCACAGATACGCAGTATTTT | CASSEWATDTQYF | NA | TRBJ2-3 | TRBV10-1 | NA
TGCGCCAGCAGGGAGCGGGAGTTGACAGATACGCAGTATTTT | CASRERELTDTQYF | TRBD2 | TRBJ2-3 | TRBV5-1 | NA
TGTGCCAGCAGCTCTACTAGCTACGGTACGCAGTATTTT | CASSSTSYGTQYF | NA | TRBJ2-3 | TRBV9 | NA